A selection of T cell receptor beta chains follows, all from one sample in a study of T cells after yellow fever vaccination. TCRdb fed the 5' RACE reads into MiXCR, producing one record per CDR3 protein. The sample records 250,000 to 400,000 distinct CDR3 sequences, 4.1% being singletons. The sample was PBMCs, taken 5 days after the yellow fever booster vaccination. The receptors come from a man between 18 and 35 years old who received the YFV17D yellow fever vaccine. The CDR3 runs from the conserved cysteine through the conserved F or W. The D gene is left open where the match is weak. Size is stated for part of the rows, as once, few or many counts, or as a class when the clone is expanded.

J | V | D | size | DNA | CDR3
TRBJ1-1 | TRBV5-1 | TRBD1 | many | TGCGCCAGCAGGTCGGCCGGGACAGCAATTGAAGCTTTCTTT | CASRSAGTAIEAFF
TRBJ2-6 | TRBV7-2 | NA | few | TGTGCCAGCAGCTTATATCTAATCTCTGGGGCCAACGTCCTGACTTTC | CASSLYLISGANVLTF
TRBJ2-5 | TRBV7-9 | NA | many | TGTGCCAGCAGCTTATTAGCAGGTCAAGAGACCCAGTACTTC | CASSLLAGQETQYF
TRBJ1-1 | TRBV18 | TRBD1 | NA | TGTGCCAGCTCACCAACAGGGGGCACAGACACTGAAGCTTTCTTT | CASSPTGGTDTEAFF
TRBJ1-5 | TRBV18 | NA | NA | TGTGCCAGCTCACTCCTGGGCCAGACGGATCAGCCCCAGCATTTT | CASSLLGQTDQPQHF
TRBJ1-5 | TRBV24-1 | TRBD1 | few | TGTGCCACCAGTGATGCCGACAGGGGGAGAAATAGCAATCAGCCCCAGCATTTT | CATSDADRGRNSNQPQHF
TRBJ2-1 | TRBV25-1 | NA | NA | TGTGCCAGCAGTGCCCCGGGACCCCTTTCCGGTGAGCAGTTCTTC | CASSAPGPLSGEQFF
TRBJ2-2 | TRBV7-2 | TRBD2 | few | TGTGCCAGCAGGGAAAGCGGGGGGCCCAACACCGGGGAGCTGTTTTTT | CASRESGGPNTGELFF
TRBJ2-5 | TRBV7-9 | TRBD2 | few | TGTGCCAGCAGCTCCCTAGCGGGGGCCTACCAAGAGACCCAGTACTTC | CASSSLAGAYQETQYF
TRBJ2-2 | TRBV7-3 | TRBD2 | few | TGTGCCAGCAGCTTCACTAGCGGGGAGACCGGGGAGCTGTTTTTT | CASSFTSGETGELFF
TRBJ2-3 | TRBV4-3 | TRBD1 | NA | TGCGCCAGCAGCCAAGACCTATACGACAGGGTCGGTACAGATACGCAGTATTTT | CASSQDLYDRVGTDTQYF
TRBJ2-7 | TRBV7-8 | NA | NA | TGTGCCAGCAGCTTAGGGAGAACCTACGAGCAGTACTTC | CASSLGRTYEQYF
TRBJ2-3 | TRBV18 | TRBD2 | NA | TGTGCCAGCTCACCAGCCCTAGCGGGGGGATCAGATACGCAGTATTTT | CASSPALAGGSDTQYF
TRBJ2-5 | TRBV6-2/TRBV6-3 | TRBD2 | many | TGTGCCAGCAGTCTAGCGGATGGGTACCAAGAGACCCAGTACTTC | CASSLADGYQETQYF
TRBJ2-7 | TRBV5-1 | NA | many | TGCGCCAGCAGCTTGGCCGACAGGAACCCGTCCGGGCAGTACTTC | CASSLADRNPSGQYF
TRBJ2-5 | TRBV24-1 | NA | NA | TGTGCCACCAGTGACCGCGGGACACCAAAAGAGACCCAGTACTTC | CATSDRGTPKETQYF
TRBJ2-1 | TRBV4-1 | NA | few | TGCGCCAGCAGCCAAGAGGCAACTAGGAGGCGCAATGAGCAGTTCTTC | CASSQEATRRRNEQFF
TRBJ1-5 | TRBV6-2/TRBV6-3 | TRBD1 | few | TGTGCCAGCACTCCGGACAGGTCTCAGCCCCAGCATTTT | CASTPDRSQPQHF
TRBJ1-1 | TRBV5-6 | NA | NA | TGTGCCAGCAGCTCACTGGGGGGGAAGCGGGCTTTCTTT | CASSSLGGKRAFF
TRBJ1-6 | TRBV27 | NA | few | TGTGCCAGCAGTTTAAAGGGACAAAATTTTAATTCACCCCTCCACTTT | CASSLKGQNFNSPLHF
TRBJ1-2 | TRBV5-4 | NA | many | TGTGCCAGCAGCTTGTTCTGGGGAGGGGTCTATGGCTACACCTTC | CASSLFWGGVYGYTF
TRBJ2-5 | TRBV25-1 | NA | NA | TGTGCCAGCAGTGAATACAGGCAGGCCCAAGAGACCCAGTACTTC | CASSEYRQAQETQYF
TRBJ2-3 | TRBV12-3/TRBV12-4 | NA | many | TGTGCCAGCAGTTTCGGGGGCTTGGCAGATACGCAGTATTTT | CASSFGGLADTQYF
TRBJ1-5 | TRBV6-5 | TRBD1 | few | TGTGCCAGCAGTTACTCAATGGACAGGGTTCAGCCCCAGCATTTT | CASSYSMDRVQPQHF
TRBJ1-4 | TRBV19 | TRBD1 | few | TGTGCCAGTAGTACGGACAGGGGGCGCGGAATGCTGTTTTTT | CASSTDRGRGMLFF
TRBJ1-1 | TRBV7-9 | TRBD1 | NA | TGTGCCAGCAGCTCCCGACAGGGAGACACTGAAGCTTTCTTT | CASSSRQGDTEAFF
TRBJ1-4 | TRBV5-1 | TRBD1 | few | TGCGCCAGCAGCTTGCGGACAGGGGGCGACGAAAAACTGTTTTTT | CASSLRTGGDEKLFF
TRBJ2-5 | TRBV11-2 | NA | NA | TGTGCCAGCAGCTTAGAGGCTAGCCCAGAAGAGACCCAGTACTTC | CASSLEASPEETQYF
TRBJ1-1 | TRBV11-2 | NA | many | TGTGCCAGCAGTCCGACAGTTGACACTGAAGCTTTCTTT | CASSPTVDTEAFF
TRBJ2-3 | TRBV9 | NA | NA | TGTGCCAGCAGCGTATCACCCGGGACTCCTGGGGCAGATACGCAGTATTTT | CASSVSPGTPGADTQYF
TRBJ2-7 | TRBV20-1 | TRBD2 | NA | TGCAGTGCAACCGGGACTAGAGTTTCCTACGAGCAGTACTTC | CSATGTRVSYEQYF
TRBJ1-1 | TRBV20-1 | NA | NA | TGCAGTGCATCGCTGAACACTGAAGCTTTCTTT | CSASLNTEAFF
TRBJ2-5 | TRBV19 | NA | few | TGTGCCAGTTCGGGAATAGGTAGGGAGACCCAGTACTTC | CASSGIGRETQYF
TRBJ1-5 | TRBV20-1 | NA | many | TGCAGTGCCTCCCGGCCTGACTGGGGGGGTCTTAGCAATCAGCCCCAGCATTTT | CSASRPDWGGLSNQPQHF
TRBJ2-7 | TRBV4-3 | NA | once | TGCGCCAGCAGCGCTAGTACGGGGGCGCGTCTCCACGAGCAGTACTTC | CASSASTGARLHEQYF
TRBJ1-1 | TRBV4-2 | TRBD1 | NA | TGTGCCGCCTCCGGGACAGTAACGAAAAACACTGAAGCTTTCTTT | CAASGTVTKNTEAFF
TRBJ1-1 | TRBV9 | NA | few | TGTGCCAGCAGCCGGGGGATCGGGCCTGAAGCTTTCTTT | CASSRGIGPEAFF
TRBJ2-7 | TRBV6-2/TRBV6-3 | NA | few | TGTGCCAGCAGTTACTCCTTCAACGAGCAGTACTTC | CASSYSFNEQYF
TRBJ2-3 | TRBV12-3/TRBV12-4 | NA | many | TGTGCCAGCAGTCAAACGGGGGCCACAGATACGCAGTATTTT | CASSQTGATDTQYF
TRBJ1-2 | TRBV20-1 | NA | few | TGCAGTGCTAGAAATGGGGGATCGGGGGCCGGCTATGGCTACACCTTC | CSARNGGSGAGYGYTF
TRBJ1-2 | TRBV5-1 | TRBD1 | many | TGCGCCAGCAGCCGGGACAGGGGAACTTATGGCTACACCTTC | CASSRDRGTYGYTF
TRBJ1-2 | TRBV10-3 | TRBD1 | many | TGTGCCATCAGTGTCGGACAGGACTATGGCTACACCTTC | CAISVGQDYGYTF
TRBJ2-5 | TRBV7-2 | NA | few | TGTGCCAGCAGCTTACTAGTCTGGGAGACCCAGTACTTC | CASSLLVWETQYF
TRBJ2-7 | TRBV6-1 | TRBD1 | NA | TGTGCCAGCAGTAATCCCGGGACAGCCTACGAGCAGTACTTC | CASSNPGTAYEQYF
TRBJ1-1 | TRBV29-1 | NA | many | TGCAGCGTTGAGAAGGGTTGGGACACTGAAGCTTTCTTT | CSVEKGWDTEAFF
TRBJ1-1 | TRBV6-5 | TRBD1 | NA | TGTGCCAGCAGTTACCGCGGGACAGGGGGTACTGAAGCTTTCTTT | CASSYRGTGGTEAFF
TRBJ2-3 | TRBV5-1 | NA | many | TGCGCCAGCAGCTTGGGAGGGGCCAGCACAGATACGCAGTATTTT | CASSLGGASTDTQYF
TRBJ2-7 | TRBV20-1 | NA | NA | TGCAGTGCTAGGGCGGGGCGCAACTACGAGCAGTACTTC | CSARAGRNYEQYF
TRBJ2-2 | TRBV11-2 | NA | NA | TGTGCCAGCCGGGGCAGAGTCACCGGGGAGCTGTTTTTT | CASRGRVTGELFF
TRBJ2-3 | TRBV5-1 | TRBD2 | few | TGCGCCAGCAGCCTACTAGCGGGGGACCTCACAGATACGCAGTATTTT | CASSLLAGDLTDTQYF
TRBJ2-2 | TRBV6-5 | NA | NA | TGTGCCAGCAGTCCACCGGGTAGGGGGGACACCGGGGAGCTGTTTTTT | CASSPPGRGDTGELFF
TRBJ2-3 | TRBV6-5 | TRBD1 | NA | TGTGCCAGCAGTATACAGGGGGCCGCAGATACGCAGTATTTT | CASSIQGAADTQYF
TRBJ1-4 | TRBV21-1 | NA | many | TGTGCCAGCAGCAAAGCTCCCGGCATACGTAATGAAAAACTGTTTTTT | CASSKAPGIRNEKLFF
TRBJ2-7 | TRBV6-2/TRBV6-3 | TRBD1 | many | TGTGCCAGCAGTTACCCGGGACAGGCTTTCCTTTCTTACGAGCAGTACTTC | CASSYPGQAFLSYEQYF
TRBJ2-5 | TRBV11-1 | TRBD2 | NA | TGTGCCAGCAGCCGGGGACTAGGCCCAGAGACCCAGTACTTC | CASSRGLGPETQYF